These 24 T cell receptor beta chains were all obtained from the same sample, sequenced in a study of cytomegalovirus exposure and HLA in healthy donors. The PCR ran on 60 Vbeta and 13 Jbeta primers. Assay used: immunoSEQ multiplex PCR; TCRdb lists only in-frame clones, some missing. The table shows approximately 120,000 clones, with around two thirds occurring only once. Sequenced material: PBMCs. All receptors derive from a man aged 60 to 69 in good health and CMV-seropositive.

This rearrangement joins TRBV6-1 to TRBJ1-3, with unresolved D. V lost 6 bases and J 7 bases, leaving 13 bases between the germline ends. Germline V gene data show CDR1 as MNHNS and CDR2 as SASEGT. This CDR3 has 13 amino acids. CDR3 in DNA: TGTGCCAGCAGCCCTCAAGGGAGGAACACCATATATTTT. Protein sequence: CASSPQGRNTIYF.

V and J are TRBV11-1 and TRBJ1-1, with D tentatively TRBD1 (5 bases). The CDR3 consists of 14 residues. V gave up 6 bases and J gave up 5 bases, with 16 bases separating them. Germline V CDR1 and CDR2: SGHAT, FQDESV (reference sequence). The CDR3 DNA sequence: TGTGCCAGCAGGAGTCGACAGACCGGGACTGAAGCTTTCTTT. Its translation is CASRSRQTGTEAFF.

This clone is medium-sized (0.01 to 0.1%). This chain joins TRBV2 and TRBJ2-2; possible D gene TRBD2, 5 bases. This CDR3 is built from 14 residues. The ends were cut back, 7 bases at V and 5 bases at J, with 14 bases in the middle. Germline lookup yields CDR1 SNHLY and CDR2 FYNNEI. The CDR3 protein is CASNGVPSTGELFF. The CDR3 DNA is TGTGCCAGCAACGGGGTTCCTTCGACCGGGGAGCTGTTTTTT.

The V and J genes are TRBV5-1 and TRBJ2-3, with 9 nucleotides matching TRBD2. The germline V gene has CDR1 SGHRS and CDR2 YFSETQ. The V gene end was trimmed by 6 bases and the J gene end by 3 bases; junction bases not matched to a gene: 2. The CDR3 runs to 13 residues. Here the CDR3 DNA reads TGCGCCAGCAAGCGGGGGGCAACAGATACGCAGTATTTT. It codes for CASKRGATDTQYF.

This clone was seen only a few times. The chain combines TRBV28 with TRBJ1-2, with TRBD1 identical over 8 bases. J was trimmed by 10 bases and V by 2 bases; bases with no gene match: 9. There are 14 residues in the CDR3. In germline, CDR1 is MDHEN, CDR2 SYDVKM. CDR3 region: CASSLASTGGFYTF. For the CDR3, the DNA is TGTGCCAGCAGTTTAGCGTCCACAGGGGGTTTCTACACCTTC.

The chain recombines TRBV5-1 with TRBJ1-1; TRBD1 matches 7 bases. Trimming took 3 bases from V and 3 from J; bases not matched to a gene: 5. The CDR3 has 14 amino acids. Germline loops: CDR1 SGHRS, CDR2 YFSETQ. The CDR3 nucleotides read TGCGCCAGCAGCTACGACAGGGTTTACACTGAAGCTTTCTTT. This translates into CASSYDRVYTEAFF.

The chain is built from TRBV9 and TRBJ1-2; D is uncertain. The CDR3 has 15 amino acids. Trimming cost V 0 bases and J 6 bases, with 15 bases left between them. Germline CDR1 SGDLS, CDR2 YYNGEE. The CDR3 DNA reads TGTGCCAGCAGCGTAGTTCCGGGAGGAAAAGATGGCTACACCTTC. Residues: CASSVVPGGKDGYTF.

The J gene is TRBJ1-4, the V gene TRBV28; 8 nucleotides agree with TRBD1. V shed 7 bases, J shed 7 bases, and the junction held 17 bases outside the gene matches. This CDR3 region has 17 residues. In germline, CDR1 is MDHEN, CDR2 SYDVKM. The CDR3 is CASTGGLRGKRGEKLFF. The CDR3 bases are TGTGCCAGCACAGGGGGCTTGAGGGGCAAAAGGGGTGAAAAACTGTTTTTT.

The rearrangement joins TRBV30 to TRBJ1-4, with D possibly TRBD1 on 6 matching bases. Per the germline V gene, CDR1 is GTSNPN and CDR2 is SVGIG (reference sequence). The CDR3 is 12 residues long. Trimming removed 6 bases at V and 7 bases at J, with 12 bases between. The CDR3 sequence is CACTGSSEKLFF. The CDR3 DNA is TGTGCCTGTACAGGGAGTAGTGAAAAACTGTTTTTT.

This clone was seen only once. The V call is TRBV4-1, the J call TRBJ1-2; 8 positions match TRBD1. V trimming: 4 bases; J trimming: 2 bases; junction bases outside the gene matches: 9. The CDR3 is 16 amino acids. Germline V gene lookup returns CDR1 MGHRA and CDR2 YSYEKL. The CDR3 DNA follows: TGCGCCAGCAGCCGTTATGCGGGACAGGCCAACTATGGCTACACCTTC. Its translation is CASSRYAGQANYGYTF.

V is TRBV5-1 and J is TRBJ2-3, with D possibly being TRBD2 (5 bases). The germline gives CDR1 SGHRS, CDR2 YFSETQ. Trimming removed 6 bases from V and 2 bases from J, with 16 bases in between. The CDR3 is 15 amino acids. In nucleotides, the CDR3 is TGCGCCAGCACCGACGTGTCCGGGGACACAGATACGCAGTATTTT. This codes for CASTDVSGDTDTQYF.

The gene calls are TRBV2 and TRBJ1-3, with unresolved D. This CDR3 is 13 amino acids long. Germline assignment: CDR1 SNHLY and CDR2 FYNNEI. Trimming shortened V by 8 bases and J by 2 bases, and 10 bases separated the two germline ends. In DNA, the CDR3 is TGTGCCAGCCGACGGACTACTGGAAACACCATATATTTT. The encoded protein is CASRRTTGNTIYF. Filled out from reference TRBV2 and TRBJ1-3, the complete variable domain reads EPEVTQTPSHQVTQMGQEVILRCVPISNHLYFYWYRQILGQKVEFLVSFYNNEISEKSEIFDDQFSVERPDGSNFTLKIRSTKLEDSAMYFCASRRTTGNTIYFGEGSWLTVV.

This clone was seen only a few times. CDR3 nucleotide sequence: TGCGCCAGCAGCTTTAGGTTAGCGGAGCACCAAGAGACCCAGTACTTC. It codes for CASSFRLAEHQETQYF. V and J are TRBV5-1 and TRBJ2-5, with D perhaps matching TRBD2 (6 bases). The CDR3 consists of 16 residues. The germline V gene encodes CDR1 SGHRS and CDR2 YFSETQ. V dropped 2 bases and J dropped 0 bases, with 14 bases sitting between them.

The CDR3 DNA reads TGTGCCAGCAGCTCAACGGGACAGGGTAGGGACCAGTACTTC. It translates to CASSSTGQGRDQYF. V and J are TRBV7-2 and TRBJ2-5; TRBD1 agrees at 9 bases. The CDR3 has 14 amino acids. Germline V gene sequence: CDR1 SGHTA, CDR2 FQGNSA. The trim removed 4 bases at V and 10 bases at J, leaving 10 bases unmatched.

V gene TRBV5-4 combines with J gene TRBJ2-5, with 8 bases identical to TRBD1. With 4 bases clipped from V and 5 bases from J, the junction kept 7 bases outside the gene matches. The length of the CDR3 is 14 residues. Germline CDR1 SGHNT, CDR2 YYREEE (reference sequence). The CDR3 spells CASSHQGAKETQYF. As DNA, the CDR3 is TGTGCCAGCAGCCACCAGGGGGCGAAGGAGACCCAGTACTTC.

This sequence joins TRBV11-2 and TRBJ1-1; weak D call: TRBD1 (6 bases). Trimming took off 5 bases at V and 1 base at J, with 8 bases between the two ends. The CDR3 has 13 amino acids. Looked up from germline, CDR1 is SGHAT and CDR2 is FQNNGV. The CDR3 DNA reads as TGTGCCAGCAGCCCGGGACAGAACACTGAAGCTTTCTTT. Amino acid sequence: CASSPGQNTEAFF.

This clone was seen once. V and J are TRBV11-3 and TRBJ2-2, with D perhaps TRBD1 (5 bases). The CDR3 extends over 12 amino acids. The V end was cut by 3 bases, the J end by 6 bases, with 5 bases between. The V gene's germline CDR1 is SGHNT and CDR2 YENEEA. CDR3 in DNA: TGTGCCAGCAGCTTGGGGCCCGGGGAGCTGTTTTTT. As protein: CASSLGPGELFF.

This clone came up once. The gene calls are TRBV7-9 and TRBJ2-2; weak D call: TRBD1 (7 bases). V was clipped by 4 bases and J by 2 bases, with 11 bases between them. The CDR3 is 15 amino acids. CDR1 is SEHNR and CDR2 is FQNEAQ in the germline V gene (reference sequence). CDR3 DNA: TGTGCCAGCAGCTGGGGGGACAGCAACACCGGGGAGCTGTTTTTT. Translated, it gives CASSWGDSNTGELFF.

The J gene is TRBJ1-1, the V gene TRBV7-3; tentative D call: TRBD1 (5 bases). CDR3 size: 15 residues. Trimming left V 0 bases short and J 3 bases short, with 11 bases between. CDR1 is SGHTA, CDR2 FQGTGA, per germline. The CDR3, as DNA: TGTGCCAGCAGCTTAACCCCGGGGGAGGACACTGAAGCTTTCTTT. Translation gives CASSLTPGEDTEAFF.

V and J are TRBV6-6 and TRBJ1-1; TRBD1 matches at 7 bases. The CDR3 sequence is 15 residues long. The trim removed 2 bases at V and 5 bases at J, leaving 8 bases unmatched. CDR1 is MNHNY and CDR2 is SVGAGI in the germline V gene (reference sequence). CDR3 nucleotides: TGTGCCAGCAGTTACCGGGACAGTTACCGGACTGAAGCTTTCTTT. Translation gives CASSYRDSYRTEAFF.

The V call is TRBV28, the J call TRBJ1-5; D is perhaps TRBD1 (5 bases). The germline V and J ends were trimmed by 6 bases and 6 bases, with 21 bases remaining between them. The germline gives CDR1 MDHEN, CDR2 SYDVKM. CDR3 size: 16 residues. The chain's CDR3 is CASSRGAGGTLQPQHF. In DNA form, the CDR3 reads TGTGCCAGCAGCCGTGGGGCTGGGGGGACCCTTCAGCCCCAGCATTTT.

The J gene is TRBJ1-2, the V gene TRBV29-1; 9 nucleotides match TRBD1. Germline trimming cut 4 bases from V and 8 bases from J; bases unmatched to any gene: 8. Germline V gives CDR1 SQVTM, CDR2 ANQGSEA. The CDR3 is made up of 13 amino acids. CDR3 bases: TGCAGCGTTGGGCAAAGACAGGGGGAAGGCTACACCTTC. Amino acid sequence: CSVGQRQGEGYTF.

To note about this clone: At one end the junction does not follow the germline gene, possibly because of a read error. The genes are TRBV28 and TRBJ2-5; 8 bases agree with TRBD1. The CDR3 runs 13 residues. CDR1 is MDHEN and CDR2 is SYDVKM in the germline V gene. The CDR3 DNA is TGTGCCGGCAGTTTGGGACAGGAAGAGACCCAGTACTTC. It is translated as CAGSLGQEETQYF. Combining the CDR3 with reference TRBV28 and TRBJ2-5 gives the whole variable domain DVKVTQSSRYLVKRTGEKVFLECVQDMDHENMFWYRQDPGLGLRLIYFSYDVKMKEKGDIPEGYSVSREKKERFSLILESASTNQTSMYLCAGSLGQEETQYFGPGTRLLVL.

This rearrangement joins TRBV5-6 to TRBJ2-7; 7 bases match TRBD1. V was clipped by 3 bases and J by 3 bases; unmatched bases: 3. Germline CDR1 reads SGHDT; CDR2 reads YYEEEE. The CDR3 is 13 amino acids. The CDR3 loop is CASSSGTVYEQYF. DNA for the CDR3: TGTGCCAGCAGCTCGGGGACAGTCTACGAGCAGTACTTC.